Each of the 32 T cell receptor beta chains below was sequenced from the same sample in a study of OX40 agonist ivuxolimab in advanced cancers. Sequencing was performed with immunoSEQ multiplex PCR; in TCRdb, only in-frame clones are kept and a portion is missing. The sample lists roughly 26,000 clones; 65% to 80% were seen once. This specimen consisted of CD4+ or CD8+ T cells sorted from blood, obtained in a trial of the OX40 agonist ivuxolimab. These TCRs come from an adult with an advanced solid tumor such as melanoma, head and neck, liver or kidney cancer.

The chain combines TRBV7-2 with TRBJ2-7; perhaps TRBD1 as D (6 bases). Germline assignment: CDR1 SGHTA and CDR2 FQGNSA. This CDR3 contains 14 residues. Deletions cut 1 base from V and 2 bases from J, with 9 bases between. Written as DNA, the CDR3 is TGTGCCAGCAGCTTAGAACAGGGAGCCTACGAGCAGTACTTC. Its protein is CASSLEQGAYEQYF.

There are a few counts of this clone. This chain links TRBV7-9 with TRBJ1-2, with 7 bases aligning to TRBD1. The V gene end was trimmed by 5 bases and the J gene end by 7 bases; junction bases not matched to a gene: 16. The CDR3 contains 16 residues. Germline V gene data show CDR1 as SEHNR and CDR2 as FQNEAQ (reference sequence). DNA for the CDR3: TGTGCCAGCAGCCCGACGTTTGTCAGGGGGGAATCTGGCTACACCTTC. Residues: CASSPTFVRGESGYTF.

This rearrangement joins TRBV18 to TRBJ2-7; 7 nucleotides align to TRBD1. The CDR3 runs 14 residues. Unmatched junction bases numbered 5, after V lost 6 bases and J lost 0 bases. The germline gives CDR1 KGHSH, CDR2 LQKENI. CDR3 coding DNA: TGTGCCAGCTCCTTGACAGGGTTCTCCTACGAGCAGTACTTC. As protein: CASSLTGFSYEQYF.

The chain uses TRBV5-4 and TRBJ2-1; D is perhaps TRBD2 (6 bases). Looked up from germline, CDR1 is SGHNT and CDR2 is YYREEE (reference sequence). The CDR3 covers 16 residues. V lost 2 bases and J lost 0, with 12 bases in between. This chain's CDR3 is CASSLGTSSSYNEQFF. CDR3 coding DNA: TGTGCCAGCAGCTTAGGGACTTCAAGCTCCTACAATGAGCAGTTCTTC.

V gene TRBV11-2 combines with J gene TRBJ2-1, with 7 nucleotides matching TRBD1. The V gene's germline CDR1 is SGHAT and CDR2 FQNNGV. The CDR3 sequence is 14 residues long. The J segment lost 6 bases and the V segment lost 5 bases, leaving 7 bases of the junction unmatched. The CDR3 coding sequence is TGTGCCAGCAGCCCACAGGGGTGGGGCAATGAGCAGTTCTTC. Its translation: CASSPQGWGNEQFF.

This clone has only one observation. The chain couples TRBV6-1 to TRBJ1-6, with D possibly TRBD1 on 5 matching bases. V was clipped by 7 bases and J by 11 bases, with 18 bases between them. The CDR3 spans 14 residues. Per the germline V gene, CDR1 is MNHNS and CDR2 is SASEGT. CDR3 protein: CASTPGTPKAPLHF. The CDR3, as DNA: TGTGCCAGCACCCCCGGGACCCCTAAAGCACCCCTCCACTTT.

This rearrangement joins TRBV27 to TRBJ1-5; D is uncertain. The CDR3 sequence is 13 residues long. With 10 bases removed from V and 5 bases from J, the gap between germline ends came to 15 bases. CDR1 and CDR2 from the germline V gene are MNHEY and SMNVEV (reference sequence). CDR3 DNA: TGTGCCACCGCCCCAAGGGCAGATCAGCCCCAGCATTTT. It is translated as CATAPRADQPQHF.

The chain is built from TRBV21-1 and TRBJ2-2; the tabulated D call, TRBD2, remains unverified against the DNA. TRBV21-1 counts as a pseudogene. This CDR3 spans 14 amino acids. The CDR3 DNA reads TGTGCCAGCAGCAAACCACCGGGGGCCGGGGAGCTGTTTTTT. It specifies CASSKPPGAGELFF.

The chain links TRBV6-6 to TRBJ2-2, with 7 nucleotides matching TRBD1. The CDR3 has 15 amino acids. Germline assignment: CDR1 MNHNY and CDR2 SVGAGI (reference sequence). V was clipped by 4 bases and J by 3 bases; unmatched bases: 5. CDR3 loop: CASSSGTAYTGELFF. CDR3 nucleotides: TGTGCCAGCAGTTCCGGGACAGCATACACCGGGGAGCTGTTTTTT.

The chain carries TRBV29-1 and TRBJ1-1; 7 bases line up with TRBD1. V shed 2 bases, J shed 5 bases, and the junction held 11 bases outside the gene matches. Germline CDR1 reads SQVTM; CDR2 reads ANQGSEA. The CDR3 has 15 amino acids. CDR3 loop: CSVEMAGGRKTEAFF. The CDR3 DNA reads TGCAGCGTTGAAATGGCAGGGGGTAGGAAAACTGAAGCTTTCTTT.

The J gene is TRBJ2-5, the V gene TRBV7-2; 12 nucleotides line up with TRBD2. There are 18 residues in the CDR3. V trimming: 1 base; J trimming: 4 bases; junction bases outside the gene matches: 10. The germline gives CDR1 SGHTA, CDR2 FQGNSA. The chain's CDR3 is CASSLGLLAGGGGETQYF. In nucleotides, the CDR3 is TGTGCCAGCAGCTTAGGTCTACTAGCGGGGGGTGGTGGAGAGACCCAGTACTTC.

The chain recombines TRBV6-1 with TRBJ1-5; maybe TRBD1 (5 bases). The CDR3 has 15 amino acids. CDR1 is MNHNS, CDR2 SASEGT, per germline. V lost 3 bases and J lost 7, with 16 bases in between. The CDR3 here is CASSDNRGFGQPQHF. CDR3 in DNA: TGTGCCAGCAGTGATAATAGGGGCTTCGGCCAGCCCCAGCATTTT.

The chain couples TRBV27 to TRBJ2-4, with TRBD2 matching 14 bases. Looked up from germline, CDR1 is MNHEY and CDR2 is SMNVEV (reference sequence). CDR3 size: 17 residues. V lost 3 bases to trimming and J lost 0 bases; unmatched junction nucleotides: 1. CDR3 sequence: CASSLTSGGVAKNIQYF. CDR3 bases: TGTGCCAGCAGTTTGACTAGCGGGGGGGTAGCCAAAAACATTCAGTACTTC.

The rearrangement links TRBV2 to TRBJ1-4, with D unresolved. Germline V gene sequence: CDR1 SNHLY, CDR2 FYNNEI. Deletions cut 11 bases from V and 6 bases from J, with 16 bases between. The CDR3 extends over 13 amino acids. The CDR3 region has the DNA TGTGCCTATAAGGGCACAAGTTATGAAAAACTGTTTTTT. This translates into CAYKGTSYEKLFF.

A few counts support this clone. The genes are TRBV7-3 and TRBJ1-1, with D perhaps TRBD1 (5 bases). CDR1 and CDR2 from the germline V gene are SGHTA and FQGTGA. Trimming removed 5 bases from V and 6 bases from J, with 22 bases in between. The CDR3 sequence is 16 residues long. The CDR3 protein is CASSQAGHGVQPEAFF. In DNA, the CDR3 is TGTGCCAGCAGCCAAGCGGGGCACGGGGTACAACCTGAAGCTTTCTTT.

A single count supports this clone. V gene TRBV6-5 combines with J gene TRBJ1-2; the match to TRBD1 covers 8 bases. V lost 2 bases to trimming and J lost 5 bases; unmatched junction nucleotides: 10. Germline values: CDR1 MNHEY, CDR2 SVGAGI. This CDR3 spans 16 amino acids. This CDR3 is CASSYRPGQAVYGYTF. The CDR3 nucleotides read TGTGCCAGCAGTTACAGGCCGGGACAGGCGGTTTATGGCTACACCTTC.

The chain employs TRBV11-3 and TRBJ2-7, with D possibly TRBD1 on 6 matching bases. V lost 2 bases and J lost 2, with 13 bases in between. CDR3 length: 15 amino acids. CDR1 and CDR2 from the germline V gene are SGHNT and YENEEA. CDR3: CASSLRAGGPYEQYF. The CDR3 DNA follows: TGTGCCAGCAGCTTAAGGGCTGGGGGCCCCTACGAGCAGTACTTC.

The CDR3 spells CASRGIADGTDTQYF. The CDR3 DNA is TGCGCCAGCAGAGGTATCGCGGATGGCACAGATACGCAGTATTTT. V gene TRBV5-1 combines with J gene TRBJ2-3; no definite D call. CDR1 SGHRS and CDR2 YFSETQ come from the germline V gene. The length of the CDR3 is 15 residues. The V and J ends lost 5 bases and 1 base respectively, with 14 bases between them.

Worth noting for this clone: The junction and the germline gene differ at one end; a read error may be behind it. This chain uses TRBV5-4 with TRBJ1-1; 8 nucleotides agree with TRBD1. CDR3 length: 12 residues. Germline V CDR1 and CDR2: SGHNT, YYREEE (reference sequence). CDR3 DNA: TGTGCCAGCAGCATCCCTTTCCAGGGGGCGGAATTT. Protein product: CASSIPFQGAEF.

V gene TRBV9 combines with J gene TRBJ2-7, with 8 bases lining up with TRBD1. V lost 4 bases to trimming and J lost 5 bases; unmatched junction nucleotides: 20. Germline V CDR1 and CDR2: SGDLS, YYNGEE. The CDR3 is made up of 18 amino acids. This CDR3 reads CASSTGTGTAWSIHEQYF. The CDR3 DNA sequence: TGTGCCAGCAGCACAGGGACAGGCACCGCTTGGTCTATCCACGAGCAGTACTTC.

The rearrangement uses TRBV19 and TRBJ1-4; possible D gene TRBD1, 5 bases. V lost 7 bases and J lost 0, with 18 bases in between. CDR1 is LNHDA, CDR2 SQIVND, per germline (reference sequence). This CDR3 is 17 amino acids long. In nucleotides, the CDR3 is TGTGCCAGTAAGGGCCGTGGGGGTCTGGCAACTAATGAAAAACTGTTTTTT. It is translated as CASKGRGGLATNEKLFF.

The CDR3 coding sequence is TGTGCCTGGAGTGGTGGGACAATTCAAAATACGCAGTATTTT. The encoded protein is CAWSGGTIQNTQYF. The chain has TRBV30 and TRBJ2-3; possibly TRBD1 for D (6 bases). V was clipped by 1 base and J by 7 bases, with 15 bases between them. From germline, CDR1 is GTSNPN and CDR2 SVGIG (reference sequence). This CDR3 contains 14 residues.

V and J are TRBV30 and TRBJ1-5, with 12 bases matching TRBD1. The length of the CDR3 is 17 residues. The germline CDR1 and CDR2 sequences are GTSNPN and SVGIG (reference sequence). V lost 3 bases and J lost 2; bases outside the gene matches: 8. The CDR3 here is CAWSRGQGASGNQPQHF. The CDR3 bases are TGTGCCTGGAGCCGGGGACAGGGGGCTTCGGGCAATCAGCCCCAGCATTTT.

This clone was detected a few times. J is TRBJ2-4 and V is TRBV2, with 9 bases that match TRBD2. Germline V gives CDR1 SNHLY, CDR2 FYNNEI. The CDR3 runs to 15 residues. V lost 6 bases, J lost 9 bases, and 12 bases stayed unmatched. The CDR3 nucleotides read TGTGCCAGCAGCCTAGATAGGCTAGCGGGACCCATTCAGTACTTC. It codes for CASSLDRLAGPIQYF.

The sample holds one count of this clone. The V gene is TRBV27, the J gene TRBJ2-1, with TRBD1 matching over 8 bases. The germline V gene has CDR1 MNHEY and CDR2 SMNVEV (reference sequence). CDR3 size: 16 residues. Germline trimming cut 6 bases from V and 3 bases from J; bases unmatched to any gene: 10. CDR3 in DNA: TGTGCCAGCAGAACTGGACAGGGTACTATCTACAATGAGCAGTTCTTC. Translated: CASRTGQGTIYNEQFF.

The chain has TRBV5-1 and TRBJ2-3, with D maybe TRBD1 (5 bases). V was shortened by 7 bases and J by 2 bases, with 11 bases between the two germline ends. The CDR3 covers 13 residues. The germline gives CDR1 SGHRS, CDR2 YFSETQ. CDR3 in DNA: TGCGCCAGCGGTGGCAGGGTCACAGATACGCAGTATTTT. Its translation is CASGGRVTDTQYF.

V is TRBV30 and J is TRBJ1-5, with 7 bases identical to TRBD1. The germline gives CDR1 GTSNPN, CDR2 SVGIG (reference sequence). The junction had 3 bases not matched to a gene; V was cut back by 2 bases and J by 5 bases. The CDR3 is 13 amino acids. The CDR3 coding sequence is TGTGCCTGGAGTACCCAGGGGGATCAGCCCCAGCATTTT. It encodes CAWSTQGDQPQHF.

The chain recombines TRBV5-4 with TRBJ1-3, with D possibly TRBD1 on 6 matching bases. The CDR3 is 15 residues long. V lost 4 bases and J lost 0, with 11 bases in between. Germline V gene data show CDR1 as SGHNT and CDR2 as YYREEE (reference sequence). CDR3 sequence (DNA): TGTGCCAGCAGCCCCGGACAGTCCTCTGGAAACACCATATATTTT. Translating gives CASSPGQSSGNTIYF.

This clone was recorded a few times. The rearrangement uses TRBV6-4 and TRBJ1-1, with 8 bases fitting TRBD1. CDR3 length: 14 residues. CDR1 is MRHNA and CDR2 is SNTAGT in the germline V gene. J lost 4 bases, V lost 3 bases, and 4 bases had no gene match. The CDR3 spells CASSDTDRGTEAFF. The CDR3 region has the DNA TGTGCCAGCAGTGATACCGACAGGGGCACTGAAGCTTTCTTT.

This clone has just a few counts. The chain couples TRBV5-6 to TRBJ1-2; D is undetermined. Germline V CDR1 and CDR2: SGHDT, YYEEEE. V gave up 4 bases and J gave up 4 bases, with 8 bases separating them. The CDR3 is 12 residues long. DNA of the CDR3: TGTGCCAGCAGCCTACGAACCTATGGCTACACCTTC. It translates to CASSLRTYGYTF.

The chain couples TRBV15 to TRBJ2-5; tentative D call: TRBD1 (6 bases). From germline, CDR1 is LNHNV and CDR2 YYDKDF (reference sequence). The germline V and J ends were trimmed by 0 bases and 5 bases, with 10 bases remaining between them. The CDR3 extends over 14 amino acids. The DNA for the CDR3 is TGTGCCACCAGCAGAGACAGGGGTGAGGAGACCCAGTACTTC. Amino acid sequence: CATSRDRGEETQYF.

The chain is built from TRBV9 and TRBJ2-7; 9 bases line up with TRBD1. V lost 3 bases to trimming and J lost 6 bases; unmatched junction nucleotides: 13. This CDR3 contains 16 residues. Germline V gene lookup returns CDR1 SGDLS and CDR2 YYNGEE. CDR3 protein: CASSASPGTGLGEQYF. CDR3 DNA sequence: TGTGCCAGCAGCGCGAGCCCCGGGACAGGGTTGGGCGAGCAGTACTTC.